Shown below are 19 T cell receptor beta chains from a single sample sequenced in a study of blood T cell repertoires in COVID-19. Clones were read by immunoSEQ multiplex PCR, and TCRdb kept only the in-frame ones, dropping some. The table has under 350,000 clones, around 85% seen once; the top ten hold roughly 4.2%. The material sequenced was PBMCs or T cells enriched from blood (not recorded which). These TCRs come from a woman in her thirties or forties with acute COVID-19.

The V and J genes are TRBV5-1 and TRBJ2-6, with D possibly matching TRBD1 (6 bases). Per the germline V gene, CDR1 is SGHRS and CDR2 is YFSETQ. This CDR3 is 16 amino acids long. Trimming cost V 4 bases and J 3 bases, with 14 bases left between them. DNA for the CDR3: TGCGCCAGCAGCCAACAGGGTACTGGTGGGGCCAACGTCCTGACTTTC. This sequence encodes CASSQQGTGGANVLTF.

V gene TRBV6-6 combines with J gene TRBJ1-2; no definite D call. CDR3 length equals 17 residues. CDR1 and CDR2 (germline): MNHNY, SVGAGI (reference sequence). Trimming stripped 5 bases from V and 3 bases from J, with 22 bases between. The CDR3 DNA is TGTGCCAGCAGTCCTCAGAGGATTGGCGGACTGGACTATGGCTACACCTTC. Translation: CASSPQRIGGLDYGYTF.

V usage is TRBV7-2 and J usage is TRBJ2-7, with 7 bases identical to TRBD2. V was pared by 1 base and J by 1 base, with 7 bases of the junction left unmatched. CDR3 size: 16 residues. Germline V gene lookup returns CDR1 SGHTA and CDR2 FQGNSA. The CDR3 coding sequence is TGTGCCAGCAGCTTAGTTAGTGCCGGGGGGTCCTACGAGCAGTACTTC. It translates to CASSLVSAGGSYEQYF. Filled out from reference TRBV7-2 and TRBJ2-7, the complete variable domain reads GAGVSQSPSNKVTEKGKDVELRCDPISGHTALYWYRQSLGQGLEFLIYFQGNSAPDKSGLPSDRFSAERTGGSVSTLTIQRTQQEDSAVYLCASSLVSAGGSYEQYFGPGTRLTVT.

This chain connects TRBV3-1 (or the pseudogene TRBV3-2) to TRBJ2-7, with D uncertain. CDR3 length: 14 amino acids. The germline CDR1 and CDR2 sequences are LGHDT and YNNKEL (reference sequence). The V end was cut by 2 bases, the J end by 4 bases, with 12 bases between. CDR3 protein: CASSQSRSGYEQYF. The CDR3 DNA is TGTGCCAGCAGCCAAAGTCGGTCGGGTTACGAGCAGTACTTC.

V and J are TRBV19 and TRBJ1-2; the D is unclear. Germline V gives CDR1 LNHDA, CDR2 SQIVND (reference sequence). V lost 7 bases to trimming and J lost 10 bases, with 19 bases between them. The CDR3 sequence is 13 residues long. CDR3 nucleotide sequence: TGTGCCAGTACCCCGGGAAGGACCCTTTACTACACCTTC. Translating gives CASTPGRTLYYTF.

The CDR3 DNA sequence: TGCGCCAGCAGCTCGCGGAATGGGCCCGGGGCGGGGTCAGGTGAAAAACTGTTTTTT. Residues: CASSSRNGPGAGSGEKLFF. V and J are TRBV5-1 and TRBJ1-4; D might be TRBD1 (5 bases). The germline V gene encodes CDR1 SGHRS and CDR2 YFSETQ. Trimming stripped 3 bases from V and 7 bases from J, with 28 bases between. The CDR3 length is 19 residues. The complete variable domain, with remaining parts taken from reference TRBV5-1 and TRBJ1-4, reads KAGVTQTPRYLIKTRGQQVTLSCSPISGHRSVSWYQQTPGQGLQFLFEYFSETQRNKGNFPGRFSGRQFSNSRSEMNVSTLELGDSALYLCASSSRNGPGAGSGEKLFFGSGTQLSVL.

The chain joins TRBV28 to TRBJ1-2; 10 bases align to TRBD1. The CDR3 has 15 amino acids. V was clipped by 5 bases and J by 5 bases; unmatched bases: 8. Germline CDR1 and CDR2: MDHEN and SYDVKM. For the CDR3, the DNA is TGTGCCAGCAGTAGCCCGGGACAGGGGACTTATGGCTACACCTTC. Protein sequence: CASSSPGQGTYGYTF.

The J gene is TRBJ2-5, the V gene TRBV6-2 or TRBV6-3; no definite D call. The CDR3 sequence is 13 residues long. Between the trimmed V and J ends, which lost 6 bases and 1 base, there was a span of 9 bases. From germline, CDR1 is MNHEY and CDR2 SVGEGT. CDR3 in amino acids: CASSPASQETQYF. CDR3 sequence (DNA): TGTGCCAGCAGCCCCGCGTCCCAAGAGACCCAGTACTTC.

The chain has TRBV19 and TRBJ1-6, with D possibly being TRBD1 (5 bases). Trimming took off 4 bases at V and 10 bases at J, with 20 bases between the two ends. Germline V CDR1 and CDR2: LNHDA, SQIVND (reference sequence). This CDR3 comprises 16 residues. CDR3 protein: CASSTPSGGRGSPLHF. The CDR3 DNA reads TGTGCCAGTAGTACCCCTTCGGGGGGTAGGGGATCACCCCTCCACTTT.

The chain links TRBV2 to TRBJ1-2, with 10 bases matching TRBD1. The V segment lost 1 base and the J segment 7 bases; nucleotides outside the gene matches: 6. The length of the CDR3 is 15 residues. Germline CDR1 SNHLY, CDR2 FYNNEI. DNA of the CDR3: TGTGCCAGCAGTGAAGGTGGGACAGGGGTCGGTGGCTACACCTTC. It is translated as CASSEGGTGVGGYTF.

This chain connects TRBV4-3 to TRBJ1-4, with D tentatively TRBD1 (5 bases). V lost 1 base, J lost 0 bases, and 12 bases lay in between. Germline assignment: CDR1 LGHNA and CDR2 YSLEER. The CDR3 loop spans 17 amino acids. The CDR3 sequence is CASSQVNRFATNEKLFF. The CDR3 nucleotides read TGCGCCAGCAGCCAAGTGAACAGGTTTGCAACTAATGAAAAACTGTTTTTT.

The rearrangement uses TRBV7-2 and TRBJ1-2; 7 bases agree with TRBD1. The V gene end was trimmed by 0 bases and the J gene end by 8 bases; junction bases not matched to a gene: 6. This CDR3 is built from 14 residues. Germline V gives CDR1 SGHTA, CDR2 FQGNSA. Written as DNA, the CDR3 is TGTGCCAGCAGCTTAGCGACGACAGGGACCGGCTACACCTTC. Protein product: CASSLATTGTGYTF.

V gene TRBV6-5 combines with J gene TRBJ2-1; 9 positions match TRBD2. The CDR3 totals 15 residues. CDR1 and CDR2 (germline): MNHEY, SVGAGI. V trimming: 2 bases; J trimming: 6 bases; junction bases outside the gene matches: 5. As DNA, the CDR3 is TGTGCCAGCAGTTACAGGAGCGGGGGGACCAATGAGCAGTTCTTC. Its protein product is CASSYRSGGTNEQFF.

V is TRBV7-9 and J is TRBJ1-2, with a weak D call TRBD1 (6 bases). The V gene lost 3 bases and the J gene lost 2 bases, with 16 bases spanning the gap. From germline, CDR1 is SEHNR and CDR2 FQNEAQ (reference sequence). CDR3 size: 16 residues. The CDR3 reads CASSFPLGTMNYGYTF. DNA for the CDR3: TGTGCCAGCAGCTTCCCCCTCGGGACAATGAACTATGGCTACACCTTC.

The chain employs TRBV11-3 and TRBJ1-4, with 8 bases aligning to TRBD1. Germline V gives CDR1 SGHNT, CDR2 YENEEA. CDR3 length: 24 amino acids. J was trimmed by 6 bases and V by 0 bases; bases with no gene match: 30. In DNA, the CDR3 is TGTGCCAGCAGCTTAGATGGGATAGGGACAGGAATAAGATCGTCAAATATCGGGGATGAAAAACTGTTTTTT. Translating gives CASSLDGIGTGIRSSNIGDEKLFF.

This chain uses TRBV12-3 or TRBV12-4 with TRBJ1-2; maybe TRBD1 (5 bases). The V end lost 5 bases, the J end lost 8 bases, and 15 bases lay between the germline ends. This CDR3 has 13 amino acids. The CDR3 loop reads CASSLSTVSGYTF. The CDR3 nucleotides read TGTGCCAGCAGTCTCTCGACAGTATCCGGCTACACCTTC.

The genes are TRBV19 and TRBJ2-7, with 11 bases identical to TRBD1. The CDR3 length is 14 residues. Germline values: CDR1 LNHDA, CDR2 SQIVND (reference sequence). V trimming: 3 bases; J trimming: 5 bases; junction bases outside the gene matches: 3. This chain's CDR3 is CASSIGQGAHEQYF. In nucleotides, the CDR3 is TGTGCCAGTAGTATCGGACAGGGGGCTCACGAGCAGTACTTC.

The chain employs TRBV7-3 and TRBJ2-7; tentatively, D is TRBD1 (6 bases). The V end lost 1 base, the J end lost 7 bases, and 14 bases lay between the germline ends. The CDR3 has 14 residues. CDR1 and CDR2 from the germline V gene are SGHTA and FQGTGA. The CDR3 DNA reads as TGTGCCAGCAGCTTAAGGCAGGGGCAAGGGGAGCAGTACTTC. Protein product: CASSLRQGQGEQYF.

This chain links TRBV29-1 with TRBJ1-4, with D unresolved. The CDR3 consists of 13 residues. The germline V gene encodes CDR1 SQVTM and CDR2 ANQGSEA. CDR3: CGGTRLVDEKLFF. The CDR3 DNA follows: TGCGGAGGTACCAGGTTGGTCGATGAAAAACTGTTTTTT.